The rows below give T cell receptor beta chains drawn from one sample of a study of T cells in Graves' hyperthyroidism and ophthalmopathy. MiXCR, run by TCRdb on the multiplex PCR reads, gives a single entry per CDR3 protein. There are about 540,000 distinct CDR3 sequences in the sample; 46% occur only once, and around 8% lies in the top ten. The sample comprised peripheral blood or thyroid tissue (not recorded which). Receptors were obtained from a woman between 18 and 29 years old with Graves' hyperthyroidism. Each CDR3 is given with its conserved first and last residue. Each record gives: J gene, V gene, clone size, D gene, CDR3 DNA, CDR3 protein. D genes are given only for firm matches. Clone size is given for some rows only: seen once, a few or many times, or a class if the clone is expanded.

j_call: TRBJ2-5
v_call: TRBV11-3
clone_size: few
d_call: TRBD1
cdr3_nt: TGTGCCAGCAGCTTAATCGGGACAGGGAAAGAGACCCAGTACTTC
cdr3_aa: CASSLIGTGKETQYF

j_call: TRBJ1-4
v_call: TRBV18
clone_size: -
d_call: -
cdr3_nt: TGTGCCAGCTCACCGACGGGGGAACGGCTGTTTTTT
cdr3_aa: CASSPTGERLFF

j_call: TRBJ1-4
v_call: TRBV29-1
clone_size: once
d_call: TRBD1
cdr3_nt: TGCAGCGTGGTAGGACAGGGGACAACTAATGAAAAACTGTTTTTT
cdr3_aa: CSVVGQGTTNEKLFF

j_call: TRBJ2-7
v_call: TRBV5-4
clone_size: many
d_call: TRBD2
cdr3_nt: TGTGCCAGCAGCTTGGAAACGGGAGGGCCTTACGAGCAGTACTTC
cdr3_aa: CASSLETGGPYEQYF

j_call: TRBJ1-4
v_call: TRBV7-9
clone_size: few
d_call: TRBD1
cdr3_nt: TGTGCCAGCAGCCCCGACAGGGGTTTCGATGAAAAACTGTTTTTT
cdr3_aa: CASSPDRGFDEKLFF

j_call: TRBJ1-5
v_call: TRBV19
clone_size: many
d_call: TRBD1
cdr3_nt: TGTGCCTCAAGGGTCAAGGAGCAGGGGGCTAACAGGAATCAGCCCCAGCATTTT
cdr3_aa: CASRVKEQGANRNQPQHF

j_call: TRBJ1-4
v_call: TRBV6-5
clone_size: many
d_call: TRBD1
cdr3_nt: TGTGCCAGCAGCGAGGGACAGGGAGGTGAAAAACTGTTTTTT
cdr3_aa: CASSEGQGGEKLFF

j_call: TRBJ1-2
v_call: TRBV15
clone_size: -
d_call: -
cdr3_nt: TGTGCCGCCAGCAGGAGAGCCGGGCCGCAATTGTATGGCTACACCTTC
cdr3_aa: CAASRRAGPQLYGYTF

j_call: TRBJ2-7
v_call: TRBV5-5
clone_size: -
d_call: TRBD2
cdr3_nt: TGCGCCAGCAGTTACGGGACTAGCGGACCCTACGAGCAGTACTTC
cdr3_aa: CASSYGTSGPYEQYF

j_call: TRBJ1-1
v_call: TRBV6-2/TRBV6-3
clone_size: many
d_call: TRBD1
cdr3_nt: TGTGCCAGCAGCCGACGGGGACAGGGGAACACTGAAGCTTTCTTT
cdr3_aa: CASSRRGQGNTEAFF

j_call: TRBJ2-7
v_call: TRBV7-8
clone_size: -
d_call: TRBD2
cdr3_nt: TGTGCCAGCAGCTCTCGACTAGCGGGAGGGATCTACGAGCAGTACTTC
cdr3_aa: CASSSRLAGGIYEQYF

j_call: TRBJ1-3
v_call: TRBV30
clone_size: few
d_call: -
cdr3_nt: TGTGCCTGGAGTGTACTGAGAAACACCATATATTTT
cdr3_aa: CAWSVLRNTIYF

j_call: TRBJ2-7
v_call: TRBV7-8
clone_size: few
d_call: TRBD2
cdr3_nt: TGTGCCAGCAGCGAAAGGGGACTAGCGGGAGCCCCCTCCTACGAGCAGTACTTC
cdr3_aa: CASSERGLAGAPSYEQYF

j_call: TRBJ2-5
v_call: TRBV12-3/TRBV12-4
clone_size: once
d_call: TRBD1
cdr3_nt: TGTGCCAGCAGTTTTTCGGGACAGGGCAGCCAAGAGACCCAGTACTTC
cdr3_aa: CASSFSGQGSQETQYF

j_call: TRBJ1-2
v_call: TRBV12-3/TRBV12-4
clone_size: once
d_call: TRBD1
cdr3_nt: TGTGCCAGCAGCCGACGGACAGGGGGGGCTTATGGCTACACCTTC
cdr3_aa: CASSRRTGGAYGYTF

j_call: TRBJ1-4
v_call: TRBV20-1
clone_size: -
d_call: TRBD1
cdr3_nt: TGCAGTGCAGACAGGGGAGGAAGTGAAAAACTGTTTTTT
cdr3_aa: CSADRGGSEKLFF

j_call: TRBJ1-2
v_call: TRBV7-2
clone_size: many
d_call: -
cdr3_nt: TGTGCCAGCAGCTTAGAAGCGGGGGCTGGCTACACCTTC
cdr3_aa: CASSLEAGAGYTF

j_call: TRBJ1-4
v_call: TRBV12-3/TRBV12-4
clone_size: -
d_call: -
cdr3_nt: TGTGCCAGCAGTTTGGTTCGGGTCGGTGAAAAACTGTTTTTT
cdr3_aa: CASSLVRVGEKLFF

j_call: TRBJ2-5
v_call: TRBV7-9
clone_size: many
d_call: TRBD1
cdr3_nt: TGTGCCAGCAGCTTGACAGGGCTAAAGACTGAGACCCAGTACTTC
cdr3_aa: CASSLTGLKTETQYF

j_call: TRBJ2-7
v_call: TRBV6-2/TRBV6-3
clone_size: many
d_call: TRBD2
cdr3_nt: TGTGCCAGCAGTCCGCCGGGACTAGCCTACTACGAGCAGTACTTC
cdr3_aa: CASSPPGLAYYEQYF

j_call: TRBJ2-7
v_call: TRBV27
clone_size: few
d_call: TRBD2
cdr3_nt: TGTGCCAGCACCCCCCTGGGCGGGAGAATCCCCTACGAGCAGTACTTC
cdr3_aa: CASTPLGGRIPYEQYF

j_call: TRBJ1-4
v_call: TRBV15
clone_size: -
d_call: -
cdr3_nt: TGTGCCACCAGCAGAGATAATAATGAAAAACTGTTTTTT
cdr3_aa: CATSRDNNEKLFF

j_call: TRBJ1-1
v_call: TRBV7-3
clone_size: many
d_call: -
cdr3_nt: TGTGCCAGCAGCTTAACGCCGGGCCAACCCGAAGCTTTCTTT
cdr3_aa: CASSLTPGQPEAFF

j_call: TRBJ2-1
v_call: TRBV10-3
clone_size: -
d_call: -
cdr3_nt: TGTGCCATCAGTGAGTCCGAGGACAACTACAATGAGCAGTTCTTC
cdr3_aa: CAISESEDNYNEQFF

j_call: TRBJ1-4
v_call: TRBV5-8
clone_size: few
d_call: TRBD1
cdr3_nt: TGTGCCAGCAGCACGGGACAGGCAACTAATGAAAAACTGTTTTTT
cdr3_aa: CASSTGQATNEKLFF

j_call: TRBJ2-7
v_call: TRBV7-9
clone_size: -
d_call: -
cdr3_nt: TGTGCCAGCAGCCACGACAGTAAGGAGCAGTACTTC
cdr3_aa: CASSHDSKEQYF

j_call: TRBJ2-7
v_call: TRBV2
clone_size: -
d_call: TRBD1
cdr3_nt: TGTGCCAGCAGGGCGGACAGGGCGAAGCAGTACTTC
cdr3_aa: CASRADRAKQYF

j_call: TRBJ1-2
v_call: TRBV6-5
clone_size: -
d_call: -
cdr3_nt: TGTGCCAGCAGTTACTCGAGTAGTAACTATGGCTACACCTTC
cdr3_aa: CASSYSSSNYGYTF

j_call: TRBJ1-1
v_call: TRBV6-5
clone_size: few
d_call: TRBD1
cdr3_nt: TGTGCCAGCAGTCAGACAGGGGGAATGAACACTGAAGCTTTCTTT
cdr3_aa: CASSQTGGMNTEAFF

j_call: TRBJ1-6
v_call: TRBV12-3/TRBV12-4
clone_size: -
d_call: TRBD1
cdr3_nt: TGTGCCAGCAGTTGGGACAGGGGAGGGGGTTCACCCCTCCACTTT
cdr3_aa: CASSWDRGGGSPLHF

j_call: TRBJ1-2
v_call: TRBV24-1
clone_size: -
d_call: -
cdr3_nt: TGTGCCACCAGTGATGGTAGCAACTATGGCTACACCTTC
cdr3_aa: CATSDGSNYGYTF

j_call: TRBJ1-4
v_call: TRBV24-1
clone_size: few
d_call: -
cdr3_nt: TGTGCCACCAGTGATTCTGCCACGGGGAGTGAAAAACTGTTTTTT
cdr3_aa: CATSDSATGSEKLFF

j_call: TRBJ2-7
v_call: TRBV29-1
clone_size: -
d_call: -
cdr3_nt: TGCAGCGTTGAAGATTGGTCTAGTGGGAGGCCCTACGGGCAGTACTTC
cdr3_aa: CSVEDWSSGRPYGQYF

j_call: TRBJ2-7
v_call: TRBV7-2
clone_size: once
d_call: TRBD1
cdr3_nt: TGTGCCAGCAGCGCCTGGGACAGGGCCTACGAGCAGTACTTC
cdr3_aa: CASSAWDRAYEQYF

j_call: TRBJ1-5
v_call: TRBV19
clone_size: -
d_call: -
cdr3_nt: TGTGCCAGTAGTATAAGGGGGAATAGCAATCAGCCCCAGCATTTT
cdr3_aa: CASSIRGNSNQPQHF

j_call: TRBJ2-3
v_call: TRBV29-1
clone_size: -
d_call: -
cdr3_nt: TGCAGCGGGGAAACAGATACGCAGTATTTT
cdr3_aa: CSGETDTQYF

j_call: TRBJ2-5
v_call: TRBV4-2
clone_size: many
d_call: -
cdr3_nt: TGTGCCAGCAGCCACTGGGAAGAGACCCAGTACTTC
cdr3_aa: CASSHWEETQYF

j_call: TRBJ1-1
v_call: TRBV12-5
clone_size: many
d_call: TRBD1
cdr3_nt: TGTGCTAGTGGAATCGGGACAGCCACTGAAGCTTTCTTT
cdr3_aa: CASGIGTATEAFF

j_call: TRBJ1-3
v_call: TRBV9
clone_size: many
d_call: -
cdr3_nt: TGTGCCAGCAGCGTACCGCCGGACGGGGGAAACACCATATATTTT
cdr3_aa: CASSVPPDGGNTIYF

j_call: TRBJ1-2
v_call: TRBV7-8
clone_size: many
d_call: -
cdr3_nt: TGTGCCAGCAGGCCCGGGGGGCTTGGCTATGGCTACACCTTC
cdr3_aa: CASRPGGLGYGYTF

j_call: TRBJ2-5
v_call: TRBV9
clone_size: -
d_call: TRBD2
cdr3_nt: TGTGCCGGACTAGCGGGAGGGCCCGGAGAGACCCAGTACTTC
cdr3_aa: CAGLAGGPGETQYF

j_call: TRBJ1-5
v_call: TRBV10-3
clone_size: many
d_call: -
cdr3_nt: TGTGCCATCAGTGAGTCACCCGGGGGGCAGCCCCAGCATTTT
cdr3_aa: CAISESPGGQPQHF

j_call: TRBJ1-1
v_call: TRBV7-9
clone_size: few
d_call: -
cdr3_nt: TGTGCCAGCAGCTATAGCGGGAGGGGCACTGAAGCTTTCTTT
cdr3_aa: CASSYSGRGTEAFF

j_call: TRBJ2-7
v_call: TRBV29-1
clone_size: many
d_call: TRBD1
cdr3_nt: TGCAGCGTTGGGACAGGCGGGCCCGAGCAGTACTTC
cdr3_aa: CSVGTGGPEQYF